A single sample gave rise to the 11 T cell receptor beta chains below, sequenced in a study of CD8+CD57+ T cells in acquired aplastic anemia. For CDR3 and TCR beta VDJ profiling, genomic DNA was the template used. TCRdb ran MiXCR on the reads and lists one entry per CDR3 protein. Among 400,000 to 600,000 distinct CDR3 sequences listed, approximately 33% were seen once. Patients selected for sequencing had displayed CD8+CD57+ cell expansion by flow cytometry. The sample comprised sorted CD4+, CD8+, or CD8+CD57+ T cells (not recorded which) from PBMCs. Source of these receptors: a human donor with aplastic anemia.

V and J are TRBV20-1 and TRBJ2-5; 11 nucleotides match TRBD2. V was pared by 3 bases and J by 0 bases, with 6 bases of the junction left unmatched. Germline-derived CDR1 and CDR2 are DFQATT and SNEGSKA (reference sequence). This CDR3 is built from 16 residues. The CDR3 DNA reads TGCAGTGCTAGTGCTTCTAGCGGGGGGTACCAAGAGACCCAGTACTTC. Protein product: CSASASSGGYQETQYF.

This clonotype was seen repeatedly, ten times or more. For the CDR3, the DNA is TGTGCCATCGCAACAGGGTTTTCTTTCTACACTGAAGCTTTCTTT. This encodes CAIATGFSFYTEAFF. J is TRBJ1-1 and V is TRBV10-3; possibly TRBD1 for D (6 bases). V was trimmed by 8 bases and J by 3 bases, leaving 19 bases between them. This CDR3 is 15 amino acids long. In germline, CDR1 is ENHRY, CDR2 SYGVKD.

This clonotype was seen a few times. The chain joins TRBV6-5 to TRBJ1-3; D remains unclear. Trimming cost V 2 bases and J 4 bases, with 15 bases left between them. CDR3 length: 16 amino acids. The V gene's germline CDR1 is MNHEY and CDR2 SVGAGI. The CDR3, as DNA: TGTGCCAGCAGTTACATAAGTACAGCCGGAGGAAACACCATATATTTT. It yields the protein CASSYISTAGGNTIYF.

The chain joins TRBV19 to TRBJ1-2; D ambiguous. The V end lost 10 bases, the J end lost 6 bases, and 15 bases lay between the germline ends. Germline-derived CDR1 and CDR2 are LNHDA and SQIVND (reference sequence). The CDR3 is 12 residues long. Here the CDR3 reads CATTTRNNGYTF. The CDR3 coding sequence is TGTGCCACTACGACCCGAAACAATGGCTACACCTTC.

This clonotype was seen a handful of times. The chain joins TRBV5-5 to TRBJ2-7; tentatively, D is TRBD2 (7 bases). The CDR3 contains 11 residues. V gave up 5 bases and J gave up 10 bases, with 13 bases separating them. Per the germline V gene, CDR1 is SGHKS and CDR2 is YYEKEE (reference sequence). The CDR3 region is CASSVRGAQYF. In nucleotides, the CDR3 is TGTGCCAGCAGTGTTCGGGGGGCCCAGTACTTC.

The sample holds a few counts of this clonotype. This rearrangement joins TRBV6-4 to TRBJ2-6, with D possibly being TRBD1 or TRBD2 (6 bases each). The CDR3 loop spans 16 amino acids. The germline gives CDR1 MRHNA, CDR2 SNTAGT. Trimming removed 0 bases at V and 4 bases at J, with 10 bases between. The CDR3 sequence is CASSDSWGAGANVLTF. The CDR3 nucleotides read TGTGCCAGCAGTGACTCGTGGGGGGCAGGGGCCAACGTCCTGACTTTC.

CDR3 amino acids: CSAPGPSSYNSPLHF. In nucleotides, the CDR3 is TGCAGTGCCCCGGGGCCGAGCTCCTATAATTCACCCCTCCACTTT. The genes are TRBV20-1 and TRBJ1-6; maybe TRBD1 (5 bases). CDR3 length: 15 residues. Germline V lookup: CDR1 DFQATT, CDR2 SNEGSKA (reference sequence). Trimming pared 6 bases from V and 0 bases from J, leaving 12 bases between.

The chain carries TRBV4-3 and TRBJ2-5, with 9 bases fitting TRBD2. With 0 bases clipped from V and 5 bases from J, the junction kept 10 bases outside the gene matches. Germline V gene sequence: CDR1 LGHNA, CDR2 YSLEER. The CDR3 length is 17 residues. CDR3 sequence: CASSQDTSGGYGETQYF. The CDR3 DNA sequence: TGCGCCAGCAGCCAAGATACCAGCGGGGGGTACGGCGAGACCCAGTACTTC.

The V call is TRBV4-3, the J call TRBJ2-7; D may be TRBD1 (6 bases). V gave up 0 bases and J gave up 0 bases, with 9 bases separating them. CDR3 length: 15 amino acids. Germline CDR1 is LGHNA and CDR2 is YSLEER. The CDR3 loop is CASSQERTDSYEQYF. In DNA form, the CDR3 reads TGCGCCAGCAGCCAAGAAAGGACAGACTCCTACGAGCAGTACTTC.

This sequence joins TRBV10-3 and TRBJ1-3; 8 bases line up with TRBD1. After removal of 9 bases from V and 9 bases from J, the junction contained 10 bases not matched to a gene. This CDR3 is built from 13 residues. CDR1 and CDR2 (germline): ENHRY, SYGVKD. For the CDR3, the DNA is TGTGCCATAGCTGGGACAGGCGGGGGCACCATATATTTT. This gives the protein CAIAGTGGGTIYF.

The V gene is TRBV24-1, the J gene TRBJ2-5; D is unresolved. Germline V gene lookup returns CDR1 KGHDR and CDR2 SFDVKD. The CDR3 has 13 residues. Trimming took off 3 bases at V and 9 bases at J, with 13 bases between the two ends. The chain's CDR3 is CATSDHSNQPQYF. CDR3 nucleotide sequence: TGTGCCACCAGTGATCATTCAAATCAGCCCCAGTACTTC.